This T cell receptor beta chain stems from a study of shared clonotypes between healthy human individuals. Study summary: CD4 naive and CD4 memory each took three plates per donor, while CD8 naive took two and CD8 memory one. Points from the study as a whole: Richness estimates generally favored naive over memory subsets.

Generated by immunoSEQ multiplex PCR, the TCRdb table keeps only in-frame clones and is missing some. The sample shows about 1.5 million clones, approximately 97% of them seen only once. As regards this clone: Its specificity is not known.

Recent acute infections and vaccinations were absent in the healthy HIV-negative adult donors. Adult Caucasians living in Nashville, Tennessee made up all of the donors. The V gene's germline CDR1 is SGHTA and CDR2 FQGNSA. This CDR3 comprises 15 residues. V dropped 5 bases and J dropped 3 bases, with 14 bases sitting between them. The sample was naive CD4+ T cells sorted from blood. The subset: CD45RA+ positively selected. This sequence joins TRBV7-2 and TRBJ2-1; a weak D match, TRBD2 (5 bases). The receptor's source is a man aged 30-40 years in good health. The CDR3 DNA follows: TGTGCCAGCAGCCAAGGACTGATCTTCTACAATGAGCAGTTCTTC. Translation gives CASSQGLIFYNEQFF.